Following are 31 T cell receptor beta chains from one sample sequenced in a study of response to subunit inactivated influenza vaccine. TCRdb reprocessed the RT-PCR reads with MiXCR, giving one entry per CDR3 protein. In the table there are around 490,000 distinct CDR3 sequences, approximately 7.6% of which are singletons. The sample was PBMCs from blood, taken less than 30 months after vaccination. All receptors derive from a man between 50 and 70 years old who received an inactivated influenza vaccine.

In this sample, this clonotype turned up many times. This chain links TRBV7-2 with TRBJ2-3; 11 bases agree with TRBD2. From germline, CDR1 is SGHTA and CDR2 FQGNSA. The CDR3 has 16 residues. V was clipped by 5 bases and J by 3 bases; unmatched bases: 7. CDR3 bases: TGTGCCAGCAGCCCAATAGCGGGGGGGCTAACAGATACGCAGTATTTT. This gives the protein CASSPIAGGLTDTQYF.

This clonotype was seen repeatedly, ten times or more. The V call is TRBV2, the J call TRBJ1-1, with no clear D. CDR3 size: 13 residues. Trimming left V 7 bases short and J 1 base short, with 10 bases between. Germline lookup yields CDR1 SNHLY and CDR2 FYNNEI. In nucleotides, the CDR3 is TGTGCCAGCAAGATGGCCGAGAACACTGAAGCTTTCTTT. It translates to CASKMAENTEAFF.

The chain links TRBV7-2 to TRBJ2-7; TRBD2 is a possible D gene (5 bases). This CDR3 is 14 amino acids long. Germline CDR1 reads SGHTA; CDR2 reads FQGNSA. V gave up 0 bases and J gave up 6 bases, with 12 bases separating them. This chain's CDR3 is CASSLASAGLEQYF. The CDR3 bases are TGTGCCAGCAGCTTAGCATCCGCGGGTCTCGAGCAGTACTTC.

In this sample, this clonotype turned up many times. The chain recombines TRBV10-3 with TRBJ1-1; 10 bases align to TRBD1. The germline V gene encodes CDR1 ENHRY and CDR2 SYGVKD. The CDR3 is made up of 15 amino acids. The V segment lost 7 bases and the J segment 1 base; nucleotides outside the gene matches: 6. CDR3 in amino acids: CAIKGTGAQNTEAFF. The CDR3 DNA is TGTGCCATCAAAGGGACAGGGGCCCAGAACACTGAAGCTTTCTTT.

This clonotype was picked up a small number of times. This chain uses TRBV2 with TRBJ2-7, with 11 bases lining up with TRBD2. The CDR3 loop spans 15 amino acids. V was clipped by 6 bases and J by 1 base; unmatched bases: 5. The germline CDR1 and CDR2 sequences are SNHLY and FYNNEI. Written as DNA, the CDR3 is TGTGCCAGCAGGGCCGGGACTAGCGGATCCTACGAGCAGTACTTC. It translates to CASRAGTSGSYEQYF.

This clonotype was found a few times. The chain is built from TRBV12-3 or TRBV12-4 and TRBJ2-7; the match to TRBD1 covers 7 bases. This CDR3 contains 14 residues. Losses at the gene ends were 7 bases for V and 6 bases for J; bases not matched to a gene: 12. The CDR3 reads CASTFTGVPREQYF. CDR3 in DNA: TGTGCCAGCACCTTCACAGGGGTCCCTCGCGAGCAGTACTTC.

This clonotype showed up many times. This rearrangement joins TRBV20-1 to TRBJ2-1; D is uncertain. This CDR3 contains 12 residues. Per germline, CDR1 DFQATT and CDR2 SNEGSKA (reference sequence). This CDR3 reads CRIPGPYNEQFF. The CDR3 nucleotides read TGCAGGATTCCCGGCCCCTACAATGAGCAGTTCTTC.

The rearrangement links TRBV28 to TRBJ2-5; D tentatively reads TRBD1 or TRBD2 (5 bases each). Germline values: CDR1 MDHEN, CDR2 SYDVKM. The V and J ends lost 3 bases and 5 bases respectively, with 16 bases between them. The CDR3 length is 15 residues. The CDR3 DNA sequence: TGTGCCAGCAGTTTGGGGACGGTAGTTAGTGAGACCCAGTACTTC. Protein product: CASSLGTVVSETQYF. Full variable domain (remainder filled in from reference TRBV28 and TRBJ2-5): DVKVTQSSRYLVKRTGEKVFLECVQDMDHENMFWYRQDPGLGLRLIYFSYDVKMKEKGDIPEGYSVSREKKERFSLILESASTNQTSMYLCASSLGTVVSETQYFGPGTRLLVL.

This clonotype was seen only a few times. The CDR3 loop is CASSLRQGGTLFSSPANTGELFF. For the CDR3, the DNA is TGTGCCAGCAGCTTAAGACAGGGAGGTACCCTCTTTTCTTCCCCGGCGAACACCGGGGAGCTGTTTTTT. The V gene is TRBV7-3, the J gene TRBJ2-2; D is perhaps TRBD1 (7 bases). The CDR3 contains 23 residues. CDR1 and CDR2 (germline): SGHTA, FQGTGA. V was cut by 1 base and J by 0 bases, with 30 bases left in between.

This rearrangement joins TRBV15 to TRBJ2-1; D gene uncertain. Germline CDR1 LNHNV, CDR2 YYDKDF (reference sequence). Deletions cut 4 bases from V and 9 bases from J, with 10 bases between. This CDR3 is 12 amino acids long. The CDR3 coding sequence is TGTGCCACCAGCATGCCCTTTCTTGAGCAGTTCTTC. Translated, it gives CATSMPFLEQFF.

The chain uses TRBV28 and TRBJ1-5, with D perhaps TRBD1 (5 bases). There are 14 residues in the CDR3. V lost 3 bases to trimming and J lost 5 bases, with 11 bases between them. In germline, CDR1 is MDHEN, CDR2 SYDVKM. In nucleotides, the CDR3 is TGTGCCAGCAGTTTGGGGGGGATCTATCAGCCCCAGCATTTT. Encoded protein: CASSLGGIYQPQHF.

This clonotype turned up a few times. The chain carries TRBV10-2 and TRBJ2-3; either TRBD1 or TRBD2 may fit D (7 bases each). This CDR3 has 12 residues. Germline V CDR1 and CDR2: WSHSY, SAAADI. Trimming took 9 bases from V and 3 from J, leaving 10 bases between them. Here the CDR3 reads CASQGGTDTQYF. CDR3 nucleotide sequence: TGCGCCAGTCAGGGGGGGACAGATACGCAGTATTTT.

This clonotype was observed many times. This chain links TRBV7-8 with TRBJ2-7; D is possibly TRBD2 (6 bases). V shed 1 base and J shed 1 base, with 11 bases lying between them. Germline lookup yields CDR1 SGHVS and CDR2 FQNEAQ. The CDR3 length is 15 residues. CDR3 bases: TGTGCCAGCAGCTTAGAGGGGACTCCATCCTACGAGCAGTACTTC. This gives the protein CASSLEGTPSYEQYF.

This clonotype was seen a handful of times. The rearrangement links TRBV7-2 to TRBJ2-5, with 7 bases lining up with TRBD1. The CDR3 runs 16 residues. CDR1 and CDR2 (germline): SGHTA, FQGNSA. Unmatched junction bases numbered 8, after V lost 0 bases and J lost 4 bases. The CDR3 spells CASSLARGFMTETQYF. The CDR3 DNA reads as TGTGCCAGCAGCTTAGCCAGGGGGTTTATGACAGAGACCCAGTACTTC.

This clonotype was counted a few times. This sequence joins TRBV12-3 or TRBV12-4 and TRBJ1-1, with D perhaps matching TRBD1 (6 bases). The CDR3 spans 14 residues. Trimming left V 7 bases short and J 2 bases short, with 14 bases between. The CDR3 DNA reads as TGTGCCAGCAACCCCGGACAGTTTAACACTGAAGCTTTCTTT. As protein: CASNPGQFNTEAFF.

The V call is TRBV4-2, the J call TRBJ2-1; 9 bases match TRBD2. The junction had 6 bases not matched to a gene; V was cut back by 0 bases and J by 9 bases. The CDR3 has 15 residues. Germline V gene data show CDR1 as LGHNA and CDR2 as YNFKEQ. CDR3 sequence (DNA): TGTGCCAGCAGCCAAGAAGGGACTAGCAGTGTTGAGCAGTTCTTC. It codes for CASSQEGTSSVEQFF.

The chain joins TRBV7-9 to TRBJ2-7; D is possibly TRBD2 (5 bases). The germline CDR1 and CDR2 sequences are SEHNR and FQNEAQ (reference sequence). This CDR3 spans 14 amino acids. The V and J ends lost 1 base and 2 bases respectively, with 9 bases between them. The CDR3 region is CASSLVGLTYEQYF. The CDR3, as DNA: TGTGCCAGCAGCTTAGTCGGACTGACCTACGAGCAGTACTTC.

This clonotype was found a few times. The chain has TRBV6-1 and TRBJ1-5; D not resolved. Germline lookup yields CDR1 MNHNS and CDR2 SASEGT. Trimming shortened V by 6 bases and J by 0 bases, and 12 bases separated the two germline ends. This CDR3 has 15 residues. The CDR3 DNA reads TGTGCCAGCAGGGACGGAGTCTATAGCAATCAGCCCCAGCATTTT. Translation gives CASRDGVYSNQPQHF.

This clonotype has only a few counts. The V gene is TRBV28, the J gene TRBJ2-6; D is possibly TRBD1 or TRBD2 (5 bases each). There are 14 residues in the CDR3. Germline V lookup: CDR1 MDHEN, CDR2 SYDVKM. V gave up 7 bases and J gave up 4 bases, with 11 bases separating them. The CDR3 loop is CASMGPGGANVLTF. CDR3 sequence (DNA): TGTGCCAGCATGGGGCCGGGAGGGGCCAACGTCCTGACTTTC.

This clonotype was seen at least ten times. The V and J genes are TRBV20-1 and TRBJ2-1; 8 nucleotides agree with TRBD2. The V and J ends lost 3 bases and 7 bases, in that order; junction bases with no gene match: 5. In germline, CDR1 is DFQATT, CDR2 SNEGSKA (reference sequence). The CDR3 has 13 residues. CDR3 sequence: CSASGRAGNEQFF. The CDR3 DNA reads TGCAGTGCTAGCGGGAGGGCCGGGAATGAGCAGTTCTTC.

The sample holds a few counts of this clonotype. At one boundary the junction diverges from the germline segment, which might be a read error. CDR3 in amino acids: CCASSSGRALTSNEQFF. The CDR3 DNA follows: TGCTGTGCTAGTTCTAGCGGGAGGGCCTTAACCTCCAATGAGCAGTTCTTC. The rearrangement uses TRBV20-1 and TRBJ2-1, with 12 positions matching TRBD2. CDR1 and CDR2 (germline): DFQATT, SNEGSKA (reference sequence). This CDR3 region has 17 residues.

Remarks on this clonotype: A much more abundant neighbour one base away suggests this may be a read error. The V and J genes are TRBV10-3 and TRBJ2-1; no definite D call. The V gene lost 0 bases and the J gene lost 0 bases, with 9 bases spanning the gap. Germline V CDR1 and CDR2: ENHRY, SYGVKD. This CDR3 is 16 amino acids long. The CDR3, as DNA: TGTGCCATCAGTGAGTCCCCTCGGGTCTCCTACAATGAGCAGTTCTTC. Amino acids: CAISESPRVSYNEQFF.

This clonotype turned up a few times. The gene calls are TRBV20-1 and TRBJ2-2, with TRBD1 as a possible D gene (5 bases). Trimming left V 5 bases short and J 2 bases short, with 15 bases between. The CDR3 runs to 15 residues. Germline lookup yields CDR1 DFQATT and CDR2 SNEGSKA (reference sequence). The CDR3, as DNA: TGCAGTGCTCCCACAGGCCCAGGAAACACCGGGGAGCTGTTTTTT. Translation gives CSAPTGPGNTGELFF.

This clonotype was counted at least ten times. The CDR3 DNA is TGTGCCAGCATCCCAGGTTGGCAGCCGAACACCGGGGAGCTGTTTTTT. Its protein product is CASIPGWQPNTGELFF. V usage is TRBV12-3 or TRBV12-4 and J usage is TRBJ2-2; D is ambiguous. The CDR3 spans 16 residues. V was shortened by 7 bases and J by 0 bases, with 15 bases between the two germline ends.

V gene TRBV2 combines with J gene TRBJ2-1, with 7 nucleotides matching TRBD2. Per germline, CDR1 SNHLY and CDR2 FYNNEI. With V trimmed by 8 bases and J by 10 bases, 11 bases remained unmatched. CDR3 length: 13 amino acids. The CDR3 region is CASGRGTEFEQFF. DNA for the CDR3: TGTGCCAGCGGGCGGGGGACGGAGTTCGAGCAGTTCTTC.

This clonotype has a count of ten or more. The V call is TRBV4-2, the J call TRBJ1-5; 9 positions match TRBD1. The V and J ends lost 4 bases and 5 bases, in that order; junction bases with no gene match: 3. The V gene's germline CDR1 is LGHNA and CDR2 YNFKEQ. The CDR3 runs 14 residues. In nucleotides, the CDR3 is TGTGCCAGCAGCCCCCGACAGGGGGATCAGCCCCAGCATTTT. Amino acid sequence: CASSPRQGDQPQHF.

This clonotype appeared many times. CDR3 bases: TGTGCCAGCAGCCTCTCGGGGATTGGGGTCAATCAGCCCCAGCATTTT. It translates to CASSLSGIGVNQPQHF. The rearrangement links TRBV7-2 to TRBJ1-5, with D hard to call. This CDR3 has 16 residues. Germline V CDR1 and CDR2: SGHTA, FQGNSA. Between the trimmed V and J ends, which lost 5 bases and 3 bases, there was a span of 17 bases.

The sample holds many counts of this clonotype. The chain uses TRBV9 and TRBJ2-2, with D unclear. The V end lost 0 bases, the J end lost 6 bases, and 3 bases lay between the germline ends. This CDR3 is 12 amino acids long. Germline V gene lookup returns CDR1 SGDLS and CDR2 YYNGEE. Here the CDR3 DNA reads TGTGCCAGCAGCGTAGGTCCCGGGGAGCTGTTTTTT. Amino acids: CASSVGPGELFF.

Ten or more counts support this clonotype. The chain employs TRBV27 and TRBJ2-7; no clear D. Germline V gene lookup returns CDR1 MNHEY and CDR2 SMNVEV (reference sequence). The CDR3 contains 13 residues. V was clipped by 5 bases and J by 0 bases, with 8 bases between them. The CDR3 nucleotides are TGTGCCAGCAGTCGATCAGCCTCCTACGAGCAGTACTTC. It encodes CASSRSASYEQYF.

This clonotype has more than one count but fewer than ten. This sequence joins TRBV25-1 and TRBJ2-2, with D possibly being TRBD1 (6 bases). There are 15 residues in the CDR3. Germline V gene lookup returns CDR1 MGHDK and CDR2 SYGVNS. V was shortened by 5 bases and J by 3 bases, with 13 bases between the two germline ends. DNA of the CDR3: TGTGCCAGCAGTACTGGGGGCGCGTACACCGGGGAGCTGTTTTTT. It encodes CASSTGGAYTGELFF.

This clonotype appeared a few times. The genes are TRBV9 and TRBJ2-7, with 8 bases that match TRBD2. CDR3 length: 15 amino acids. V trimming: 4 bases; J trimming: 3 bases; junction bases outside the gene matches: 9. Germline V gene lookup returns CDR1 SGDLS and CDR2 YYNGEE. CDR3 amino acids: CASSRTSGASYEQYF. The CDR3 DNA follows: TGTGCCAGCAGCCGTACTAGCGGAGCAAGCTACGAGCAGTACTTC.